This T cell receptor beta chain appears in the sequencing data of a study of blood T cell repertoires in COVID-19. Across the whole study: T cells, B-cell-depleted T cells, or PBMCs supplied cDNA or gDNA.

Trimming cost V 7 bases and J 8 bases; bases outside gene matches: 10. The germline gives CDR1 SNHLY, CDR2 FYNNEI. The CDR3 sequence is 14 residues long. This clone was seen once. Profiled with immunoSEQ multiplex PCR; TCRdb holds only in-frame clones, not every one. Here the sample spans around 170,000 clones, approximately 90% being singletons. Sequencing used peripheral blood. The rearrangement joins TRBV2 to TRBJ1-4, with 7 positions matching TRBD1. The source of this sequence is a woman between 25 and 40 years old with active or convalescent COVID-19. The CDR3 nucleotides read TGTGCCAGCAACCCCGGGACAGCTCGCGAAAAACTGTTTTTT. Translation gives CASNPGTAREKLFF.